Detailed here is one T cell receptor (beta chain). The data were taken from a study of blood T cell repertoires in COVID-19. At the level of the study: From the United States, Italy and Spain came samples of acute and convalescent COVID-19.

The assay was immunoSEQ multiplex PCR, and TCRdb's table has in-frame clones only and misses some. This repertoire shows 120,000 to 150,000 clones, approximately 83% found once; its top ten account for roughly 1.6%. This CDR3 region has 20 residues. With 8 bases clipped from V and 0 bases from J, the junction kept 16 bases outside the gene matches. Germline assignment: CDR1 SNHLY and CDR2 FYNNEI. The sequence was collected from a human donor in a cohort sampled during active COVID-19. This rearrangement joins TRBV2 to TRBJ2-7; TRBD2 matches 16 bases. Sequencing was done on a sample of peripheral blood. The CDR3 DNA follows: TGTGCCAGCTTCCGCTGGGGACCGGGACTAGCGGGAGGGGGCTCCTACGAGCAGTACTTC. Translation: CASFRWGPGLAGGGSYEQYF.